This TCR beta chain comes out of a study of cytomegalovirus exposure and HLA in healthy donors. The PCR employed 60 Vbeta primers together with 13 Jbeta primers. Data came from immunoSEQ multiplex PCR; TCRdb stores just in-frame clones and leaves some out. The sample shows approximately 120,000 clones, more than 75% of them seen only once. Donors had nominal health at sampling but likely had unrecorded immune exposures. General study results and limits: According to a later analysis, most TCR beta chains associated with CMV appeared HLA-restricted. Links to common viral pathogens appeared, in a later analysis, for several of the most significant clusters.

Remarks on this clone: Its antigen is unknown.

Germline CDR1 DFQATT, CDR2 SNEGSKA (reference sequence). This CDR3 contains 11 residues. This clonotype was sampled from a woman in her fifties or sixties in good health and CMV-seropositive. This chain links TRBV20-1 with TRBJ1-1, with TRBD1 identical over 10 bases. The sequenced sample was PBMCs. The CDR3 DNA reads TGCAGACCGGGACAGGGGACTGAAGCTTTCTTT. It codes for CRPGQGTEAFF.